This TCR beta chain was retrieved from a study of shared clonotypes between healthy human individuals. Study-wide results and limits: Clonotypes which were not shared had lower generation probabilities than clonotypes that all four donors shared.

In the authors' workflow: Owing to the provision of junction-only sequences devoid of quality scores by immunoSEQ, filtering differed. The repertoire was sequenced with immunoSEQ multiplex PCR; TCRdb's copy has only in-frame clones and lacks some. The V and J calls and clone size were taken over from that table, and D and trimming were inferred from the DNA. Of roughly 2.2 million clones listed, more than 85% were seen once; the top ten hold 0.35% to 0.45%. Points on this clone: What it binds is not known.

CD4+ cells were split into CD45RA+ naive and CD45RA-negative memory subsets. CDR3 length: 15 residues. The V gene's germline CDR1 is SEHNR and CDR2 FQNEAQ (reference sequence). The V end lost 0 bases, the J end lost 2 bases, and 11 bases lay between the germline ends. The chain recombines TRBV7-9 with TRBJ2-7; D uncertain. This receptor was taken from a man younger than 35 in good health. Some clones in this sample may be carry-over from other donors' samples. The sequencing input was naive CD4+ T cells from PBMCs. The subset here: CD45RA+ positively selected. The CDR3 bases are TGTGCCAGCAGCTTAGCGGGCTGGACCACCTACGAGCAGTACTTC. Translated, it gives CASSLAGWTTYEQYF. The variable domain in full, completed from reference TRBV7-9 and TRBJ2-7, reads DTGVSQNPRHKITKRGQNVTFRCDPISEHNRLYWYRQTLGQGPEFLTYFQNEAQLEKSRLLSDRFSAERPKGSFSTLEIQRTEQGDSAMYLCASSLAGWTTYEQYFGPGTRLTVT.